This T cell receptor beta chain was identified during a study of post-analysis software for immune sequencing data. Study observations and caveats: Patients had higher frequencies than controls of four to six TRBV segments, including TRBV5-6, TRBV5-1 and TRBV20-1. F measure grouped same-batch samples tightly together.

The CDR3 extends over 14 amino acids. Germline V gene data show CDR1 as MNHEY and CDR2 as SMNVEV (reference sequence). With 1 base removed from V and 0 bases from J, the gap between germline ends came to 7 bases. Unique molecular identifiers featured in each of the TCR beta cDNA libraries. TCRdb recomputed calls from the PCR reads with MiXCR, one row per CDR3 protein. The sample contains hundreds of thousands of distinct CDR3 sequences, over 30% of which appear only once. In regard to this clonotype: Its antigen is as yet unknown.

Sequenced sample: blood. The sequence derives from a girl aged 2-10 years with multiple sclerosis. The rearrangement joins TRBV27 to TRBJ2-7; unclear D gene. CDR3 amino acids: CASSLFRSSYEQYF. The CDR3, as DNA: TGTGCCAGCAGTTTATTCAGGAGCTCCTACGAGCAGTACTTC.